This record looks at one TCR beta chain sequence and its context. The CDR3 sequence is 14 residues long. The V end was cut by 1 base, the J end by 6 bases, with 10 bases between. Germline CDR1 is MDHEN and CDR2 is SYDVKM. Methods used by the authors: Amplification of reference gene primers provided the estimated nucleated cell counts. The data were produced by immunoSEQ multiplex PCR, yet TCRdb's version contains in-frame clones alone and is incomplete. V, J and clone size reflect that table, while D and trimming were determined from the DNA. The sample includes 210,000 or so clones, more than 75% of them seen just once. This record belongs to a study of blood T cell repertoires in COVID-19. Whole-study context: COVID-19 samples from acute and convalescent phases originated in the United States, Italy and Spain. The cDNA or gDNA used as material had been derived from T cells, B-cell-depleted T cells, or PBMCs.

The chain links TRBV28 to TRBJ2-1; D perhaps matches TRBD1 (6 bases). Sequenced input: peripheral blood. This receptor was identified in a man aged 40-55 years with active or convalescent COVID-19. The CDR3 region is CASSLSGRGNEQFF. The CDR3 DNA sequence: TGTGCCAGCAGTTTATCCGGCAGGGGCAATGAGCAGTTCTTC. The whole variable domain, remainder taken from reference TRBV28 and TRBJ2-1, is DVKVTQSSRYLVKRTGEKVFLECVQDMDHENMFWYRQDPGLGLRLIYFSYDVKMKEKGDIPEGYSVSREKKERFSLILESASTNQTSMYLCASSLSGRGNEQFFGPGTRLTVL.